Detailed here is one T cell receptor beta chain. The antigen remains undetermined. The protocol was immunoSEQ multiplex PCR, while the TCRdb copy is restricted to in-frame clones and leaves out a portion. The table has 110,000 or so clones, 94% seen once; the top ten hold more than 3%. The CDR3 covers 15 residues. The data were taken from a study of brain T cells in children with intractable seizures. Whole-study results and caveats: Pre-surgery blood may have been undersampled, hiding some clones.

Patients received at least one anti-epileptic drug before surgery. The material was peripheral blood, obtained at surgery. The TCR originated in a boy less than two years old with hemimegalencephaly and intractable seizures. The chain recombines TRBV21-1 with TRBJ2-7. TRBV21-1 is assigned pseudogene status. For the CDR3, the DNA is TGTGCCAGCAATCCCCACGGGACGGGCCCCTACGAGCAGTACTTC. Its protein product is CASNPHGTGPYEQYF.